A single sample gave rise to the 21 T cell receptor beta chains below, sequenced in a study of T cell clones after liver transplantation. This table comes from immunoSEQ multiplex PCR, and its TCRdb copy is limited to in-frame clones, with some not included. The sample gives about 75,000 clones, around 80% of which show up once; less than 2.5% is in the top ten. Sequences were derived from CD4+ T cells from blood, sampled less than 50 months after liver transplant. These receptors were collected from a human patient who received a liver transplant. Among the T cells, some may be from the graft donor.

The V gene is TRBV6-5, the J gene TRBJ1-6; D unclear. Germline loops: CDR1 MNHEY, CDR2 SVGAGI. This CDR3 region has 13 residues. V was cut by 5 bases and J by 10 bases, with 12 bases left in between. The CDR3, as DNA: TGTGCCAGCAGTGAACTTATTGGATCACCCCTCCACTTT. It encodes CASSELIGSPLHF.

The chain employs TRBV6-1 and TRBJ1-5; no definite D call. V lost 6 bases and J 0 bases, leaving 12 bases between the germline ends. Germline V gene lookup returns CDR1 MNHNS and CDR2 SASEGT. The CDR3 runs to 15 residues. CDR3 DNA: TGTGCCAGCAGAGCGGTCGCTTATAGCAATCAGCCCCAGCATTTT. Its translation is CASRAVAYSNQPQHF.

The CDR3, as DNA: TGTGCCAGCAGCCCTAACAGGGGGCTCGAGACCCAGTACTTC. It specifies CASSPNRGLETQYF. This chain links TRBV6-6 with TRBJ2-5; 9 bases match TRBD1. The CDR3 covers 14 residues. From germline, CDR1 is MNHNY and CDR2 SVGAGI (reference sequence). The J segment lost 5 bases and the V segment lost 6 bases, leaving 7 bases of the junction unmatched.

Only a few counts were recorded for this clone. J is TRBJ1-6 and V is TRBV7-9; D gene uncertain. The CDR3 has 13 amino acids. The germline V gene encodes CDR1 SEHNR and CDR2 FQNEAQ (reference sequence). V was shortened by 5 bases and J by 7 bases, with 9 bases between the two germline ends. The CDR3 coding sequence is TGTGCCAGCAGCCCGATAGCAAATTCACCCCTCCACTTT. Protein product: CASSPIANSPLHF.

This clone was counted a single time. The V and J genes are TRBV29-1 and TRBJ2-3, with TRBD2 as a possible D gene (6 bases). There are 18 residues in the CDR3. Deletions cut 7 bases from V and 6 bases from J, with 32 bases between. Germline assignment: CDR1 SQVTM and CDR2 ANQGSEA. This CDR3 reads CSAKLQKLAGTRVDTQYF. For the CDR3, the DNA is TGCAGCGCAAAACTCCAAAAACTAGCCGGGACCAGGGTGGATACGCAGTATTTT.

J is TRBJ2-3 and V is TRBV7-6; no clear D. Per the germline V gene, CDR1 is SGHVS and CDR2 is FNYEAQ. With 2 bases removed from V and 4 bases from J, the gap between germline ends came to 7 bases. The CDR3 spans 13 residues. This CDR3 is CASSLTPPDTQYF. The CDR3 region has the DNA TGTGCCAGCAGCTTAACCCCGCCAGATACGCAGTATTTT.

This clone has just one count. The gene calls are TRBV5-1 and TRBJ1-2; D remains unclear. The CDR3 totals 12 residues. Germline lookup yields CDR1 SGHRS and CDR2 YFSETQ. Trimming shortened V by 0 bases and J by 6 bases, and 6 bases separated the two germline ends. CDR3 coding DNA: TGCGCCAGCAGCTTGGAAGGGAATGGCTACACCTTC. Amino acids: CASSLEGNGYTF.

The J gene is TRBJ2-2, the V gene TRBV7-9; tentative D call: TRBD1 (5 bases). Germline assignment: CDR1 SEHNR and CDR2 FQNEAQ (reference sequence). V lost 3 bases and J lost 3, with 14 bases in between. This CDR3 region has 16 residues. The CDR3 loop is CASSFRVRVDTGELFF. Written as DNA, the CDR3 is TGTGCCAGCAGCTTTAGGGTCAGGGTTGACACCGGGGAGCTGTTTTTT.

The chain employs TRBV4-3 and TRBJ2-1; a possible D gene is TRBD2 (6 bases). Germline V gene sequence: CDR1 LGHNA, CDR2 YSLEER. V was clipped by 0 bases and J by 6 bases, with 9 bases between them. This CDR3 region has 14 residues. CDR3 sequence reads: CASSQDRGANEQFF. CDR3 coding DNA: TGCGCCAGCAGCCAAGACCGCGGGGCCAATGAGCAGTTCTTC.

This clone was picked up one time. V gene TRBV18 combines with J gene TRBJ2-2, with 8 positions matching TRBD1. Trimming took 4 bases from V and 9 from J; bases not matched to a gene: 7. The CDR3 runs 14 residues. Per the germline V gene, CDR1 is KGHSH and CDR2 is LQKENI. The CDR3 DNA is TGTGCCAGCTCACTAGGACAGGGAGGTCGGGAGCTGTTTTTT. Protein: CASSLGQGGRELFF. The full variable domain, its missing parts supplied by reference TRBV18 and TRBJ2-2, is NAGVMQNPRHLVRRRGQEARLRCSPMKGHSHVYWYRQLPEEGLKFMVYLQKENIIDESGMPKERFSAEFPKEGPSILRIQQVVRGDSAAYFCASSLGQGGRELFFGEGSRLTVL.

J is TRBJ2-7 and V is TRBV9; D is perhaps TRBD1 (5 bases). The CDR3 contains 16 residues. The V end lost 0 bases, the J end lost 2 bases, and 15 bases lay between the germline ends. CDR1 SGDLS and CDR2 YYNGEE come from the germline V gene. As DNA, the CDR3 is TGTGCCAGCAGCGTAGGCCCAGGGATTACCACCTACGAGCAGTACTTC. Translation: CASSVGPGITTYEQYF. Full variable domain (missing parts from reference TRBV9 and TRBJ2-7): DSGVTQTPKHLITATGQRVTLRCSPRSGDLSVYWYQQSLDQGLQFLIQYYNGEERAKGNILERFSAQQFPDLHSELNLSSLELGDSALYFCASSVGPGITTYEQYFGPGTRLTVT.

This clone showed up many times. The V and J genes are TRBV19 and TRBJ2-1; weak D call: TRBD2 (7 bases). Germline-derived CDR1 and CDR2 are LNHDA and SQIVND (reference sequence). Trimming stripped 3 bases from V and 8 bases from J, with 14 bases between. The CDR3 spans 14 residues. The CDR3 loop reads CASSINAGGHEQFF. The CDR3 bases are TGTGCCAGTAGTATTAACGCCGGGGGGCATGAGCAGTTCTTC.

The V gene is TRBV5-5, the J gene TRBJ1-4, with TRBD1 as a possible D gene (6 bases). CDR1 and CDR2 from the germline V gene are SGHKS and YYEKEE (reference sequence). The CDR3 extends over 15 amino acids. V was clipped by 2 bases and J by 0 bases, with 8 bases between them. The CDR3, as DNA: TGTGCCAGCAGCTTCTCAGGGGCAACTAATGAAAAACTGTTTTTT. It encodes CASSFSGATNEKLFF.

The chain couples TRBV5-5 to TRBJ1-5, with 9 bases aligning to TRBD1. The CDR3 has 15 amino acids. The V gene's germline CDR1 is SGHKS and CDR2 YYEKEE (reference sequence). Trimming at V came to 4 bases and at J to 3 bases, leaving 5 bases not matched to a gene. Here the CDR3 reads CASSRTGDSNQPQHF. The CDR3 DNA reads TGTGCCAGCAGCCGGACAGGGGACTCCAATCAGCCCCAGCATTTT. Using reference TRBV5-5 and TRBJ1-5 for the parts outside the CDR3, the full variable domain is DAGVTQSPTHLIKTRGQQVTLRCSPISGHKSVSWYQQVLGQGPQFIFQYYEKEERGRGNFPDRFSARQFPNYSSELNVNALLLGDSALYLCASSRTGDSNQPQHFGDGTRLSIL.

V and J are TRBV21-1 and TRBJ2-7; whether TRBD2, the table's D call, matches the DNA was not checked. TRBV21-1 is tagged as a pseudogene. The CDR3 has 12 amino acids. The DNA for the CDR3 is TGTGCCACCACTAAGGTTAAATACGAGCAGTACTTC. Protein: CATTKVKYEQYF.

This clone has only one observation. The CDR3 DNA follows: TGTGCCAGCAGTTCCCGGGCCCCTCAGGGGACTGAAGCTTTCTTT. Protein sequence: CASSSRAPQGTEAFF. V usage is TRBV2 and J usage is TRBJ1-1; a possible D gene is TRBD1 (6 bases). CDR3 size: 15 residues. CDR1 and CDR2 (germline): SNHLY, FYNNEI. The ends were cut back, 5 bases at V and 5 bases at J, with 18 bases in the middle. The full variable domain, with the rest looked up from reference TRBV2 and TRBJ1-1, is EPEVTQTPSHQVTQMGQEVILRCVPISNHLYFYWYRQILGQKVEFLVSFYNNEISEKSEIFDDQFSVERPDGSNFTLKIRSTKLEDSAMYFCASSSRAPQGTEAFFGQGTRLTVV.

V usage is TRBV5-6 and J usage is TRBJ1-1; maybe TRBD1 (6 bases). Germline CDR1 reads SGHDT; CDR2 reads YYEEEE. This CDR3 has 11 amino acids. V lost 1 base to trimming and J lost 11 bases, with 9 bases between them. CDR3 in amino acids: CASSLTGQAFF. The CDR3 DNA sequence: TGTGCCAGCAGCTTGACAGGGCAGGCTTTCTTT. The full variable domain, with the rest looked up from reference TRBV5-6 and TRBJ1-1, is DAGVTQSPTHLIKTRGQQVTLRCSPKSGHDTVSWYQQALGQGPQFIFQYYEEEERQRGNFPDRFSGHQFPNYSSELNVNALLLGDSALYLCASSLTGQAFFGQGTRLTVV.

The chain joins TRBV19 to TRBJ1-2, with 7 bases matching TRBD1. The J segment lost 0 bases and the V segment lost 7 bases, leaving 11 bases of the junction unmatched. CDR1 and CDR2 from the germline V gene are LNHDA and SQIVND (reference sequence). The CDR3 is 16 residues long. CDR3 DNA sequence: TGTGCCAGTATCAGGACAGGAACGTCCTCTAACTATGGCTACACCTTC. This codes for CASIRTGTSSNYGYTF.

The rearrangement uses TRBV5-4 and TRBJ2-7; 9 bases match TRBD1. The V gene end was trimmed by 4 bases and the J gene end by 7 bases; junction bases not matched to a gene: 12. The CDR3 contains 15 residues. Germline CDR1 is SGHNT and CDR2 is YYREEE (reference sequence). Written as DNA, the CDR3 is TGTGCCAGCAGCCTACGGACAGGGGAAACGAGTGAGCAGTACTTC. Residues: CASSLRTGETSEQYF.

The V and J genes are TRBV7-2 and TRBJ2-2; TRBD2 agrees at 13 bases. The germline V gene has CDR1 SGHTA and CDR2 FQGNSA. The CDR3 sequence is 16 residues long. The trim removed 6 bases at V and 6 bases at J, leaving 7 bases unmatched. As DNA, the CDR3 is TGTGCCAGCAGAACTCGACTAGCGGGGGGCCCCGGGGAGCTGTTTTTT. Its translation: CASRTRLAGGPGELFF.

The gene calls are TRBV5-8 and TRBJ2-4; D assignment may be TRBD1 or TRBD2 (6 bases each). This CDR3 region has 11 residues. V lost 8 bases and J 9 bases, leaving 12 bases between the germline ends. The germline gives CDR1 SGHTS, CDR2 YDEGEE. The CDR3 is CARGGEGIQYF. In DNA, the CDR3 is TGTGCCAGGGGGGGCGAGGGCATTCAGTACTTC.